The 27 T cell receptor beta chains in this list originate from one sample, sequenced in a study of blood T cell repertoires in COVID-19. Clones were read by immunoSEQ multiplex PCR, and TCRdb kept only the in-frame ones, dropping some. The sample holds around 160,000 clones, approximately 75% seen once. Input material: peripheral blood. These receptors all stem from a human donor in a cohort sampled during active COVID-19.

The CDR3 DNA is TGTGCCAGCAGTTACTCCGAGCTAAACACTGAAGCTTTCTTT. Its translation: CASSYSELNTEAFF. V is TRBV6-5 and J is TRBJ1-1; D call uncertain. Trimming took 0 bases from V and 2 from J, leaving 7 bases between them. CDR3 length equals 14 residues. CDR1 MNHEY and CDR2 SVGAGI come from the germline V gene.

V is TRBV5-6 and J is TRBJ1-2; perhaps TRBD1 as D (6 bases). The V gene's germline CDR1 is SGHDT and CDR2 YYEEEE. The CDR3 has 14 residues. V was pared by 3 bases and J by 10 bases, with 19 bases between. This CDR3 reads CASSSFGGATTYTF. The CDR3 coding sequence is TGTGCCAGCAGCTCGTTTGGGGGCGCAACGACCTACACCTTC.

The V call is TRBV27, the J call TRBJ1-4; no firm D call. CDR1 and CDR2 from the germline V gene are MNHEY and SMNVEV (reference sequence). Between the trimmed V and J ends, which lost 6 bases and 4 bases, there was a span of 9 bases. The CDR3 is made up of 13 amino acids. This CDR3 reads CASSLLYNEKLFF. CDR3 sequence (DNA): TGTGCCAGCAGCCTACTCTATAATGAAAAACTGTTTTTT.

The chain links TRBV11-2 to TRBJ2-3; D might be TRBD1 (6 bases). Germline loops: CDR1 SGHAT, CDR2 FQNNGV. This CDR3 is built from 16 residues. V gave up 3 bases and J gave up 6 bases, with 19 bases separating them. The CDR3 DNA is TGTGCCAGCAGCTTTATGTTAGAACAGGGTAGGGATACGCAGTATTTT. Translating gives CASSFMLEQGRDTQYF.

V is TRBV10-1 and J is TRBJ2-7; 7 bases are a match to TRBD1. With 7 bases clipped from V and 0 bases from J, the junction kept 3 bases outside the gene matches. There are 13 residues in the CDR3. Germline loops: CDR1 WNHNN, CDR2 SYGVQD (reference sequence). The CDR3 region is CASKGTDSYEQYF. As DNA, the CDR3 is TGCGCCAGCAAGGGGACAGACTCCTACGAGCAGTACTTC.

As concerns this clone: Distinct nucleotide sequences in the sample also encode this CDR3. The rearrangement links TRBV7-9 to TRBJ2-1; perhaps TRBD2 as D (6 bases). The CDR3 loop spans 13 amino acids. With 1 base removed from V and 10 bases from J, the gap between germline ends came to 11 bases. The germline V gene encodes CDR1 SEHNR and CDR2 FQNEAQ (reference sequence). The CDR3 coding sequence is TGTGCCAGCAGCTTAGTGGGGGGAGCGGAGCAGTTCTTC. Protein product: CASSLVGGAEQFF.

The chain couples TRBV4-3 to TRBJ2-1, with D perhaps TRBD2 (6 bases). Trimming took 0 bases from V and 9 from J, leaving 12 bases between them. This CDR3 has 14 residues. Germline loops: CDR1 LGHNA, CDR2 YSLEER. The CDR3 protein is CASSQDGRETEQFF. The CDR3 bases are TGCGCCAGCAGCCAAGATGGTCGGGAGACTGAGCAGTTCTTC.

The chain uses TRBV16 and TRBJ1-2; D is unclear. The germline CDR1 and CDR2 sequences are KGHSY and FQNENV. The CDR3 has 14 amino acids. V was trimmed by 4 bases and J by 8 bases, leaving 17 bases between them. The CDR3 spells CASSPRLRGEGYTF. CDR3 in DNA: TGTGCCAGCAGCCCCCGGTTACGGGGTGAGGGCTACACCTTC.

The chain has TRBV19 and TRBJ1-2; 11 positions agree with TRBD1. Germline values: CDR1 LNHDA, CDR2 SQIVND (reference sequence). The CDR3 has 14 amino acids. V was pared by 7 bases and J by 7 bases, with 8 bases of the junction left unmatched. The CDR3, as DNA: TGTGCCAGTATTCCGGACAGGGGGCGCGGTGGCTACACCTTC. It yields the protein CASIPDRGRGGYTF.

The chain joins TRBV19 to TRBJ2-2; D is possibly TRBD1 (5 bases). The CDR3 consists of 15 residues. CDR1 and CDR2 from the germline V gene are LNHDA and SQIVND (reference sequence). Trimming removed 4 bases from V and 5 bases from J, with 14 bases in between. CDR3 loop: CASSRQTSETGELFF. The CDR3, as DNA: TGTGCCAGTAGTAGACAGACCTCGGAAACCGGGGAGCTGTTTTTT. The complete variable domain, with remaining parts taken from reference TRBV19 and TRBJ2-2, reads DGGITQSPKYLFRKEGQNVTLSCEQNLNHDAMYWYRQDPGQGLRLIYYSQIVNDFQKGDIAEGYSVSREKKESFPLTVTSAQKNPTAFYLCASSRQTSETGELFFGEGSRLTVL.

The chain joins TRBV4-3 to TRBJ2-7; possibly TRBD1 for D (7 bases). Germline CDR1 reads LGHNA; CDR2 reads YSLEER. The CDR3 length is 15 residues. The V end was cut by 1 base, the J end by 4 bases, with 14 bases between. CDR3 DNA: TGCGCCAGCAGCCAAGCGGCGGGACAGAGATACGAGCAGTACTTC. Its protein is CASSQAAGQRYEQYF.

The chain carries TRBV21-1 and TRBJ2-7; the table's D call of TRBD2 was not tested on the DNA. TRBV21-1 is a pseudogene locus. This CDR3 contains 22 residues. Written as DNA, the CDR3 is TGTGCCAGCAGCGTCAGAAGTCCCGGGACTAGTTGGGGGCTGCAAAGCTCCTACGAGCAGTACTTC. Translated, it gives CASSVRSPGTSWGLQSSYEQYF.

The chain is built from TRBV7-7 and TRBJ2-2; 8 bases align to TRBD2. Germline-derived CDR1 and CDR2 are SSHAT and FNYEAQ (reference sequence). The CDR3 is 18 amino acids. Trimming took 5 bases from V and 5 from J; bases not matched to a gene: 16. DNA for the CDR3: TGTGCCAGCAGCAAAACAACTCGGCTAGCGGGCCAAACCGGGGAGCTGTTTTTT. Its protein is CASSKTTRLAGQTGELFF. Variable domain in full (rest from reference TRBV7-7 and TRBJ2-2): GAGVSQSPRYKVTKRGQDVTLRCDPISSHATLYWYQQALGQGPEFLTYFNYEAQPDKSGLPSDRFSAERPEGSISTLTIQRTEQRDSAMYRCASSKTTRLAGQTGELFFGEGSRLTVL.

The genes are TRBV12-5 and TRBJ2-1; D is possibly TRBD1 (5 bases). Trimming cost V 6 bases and J 5 bases, with 11 bases left between them. The CDR3 sequence is 13 residues long. Germline assignment: CDR1 LGHNT and CDR2 FRNRAP. In DNA, the CDR3 is TGTGCTAGTGGACCAGGGTCGAACAATGAGCAGTTCTTC. It is translated as CASGPGSNNEQFF.

This clone was recorded a few times. The chain links TRBV18 to TRBJ1-1, with D possibly being TRBD1 (6 bases). Between the trimmed V and J ends, which lost 4 bases and 4 bases, there was a span of 13 bases. The germline CDR1 and CDR2 sequences are KGHSH and LQKENI. The CDR3 runs 14 residues. The CDR3 region is CASSRDNEGTEAFF. The CDR3 DNA reads TGTGCCAGCTCACGGGACAATGAGGGCACTGAAGCTTTCTTT.

The chain links TRBV9 to TRBJ2-7, with D tentatively TRBD1 (5 bases). The CDR3 covers 14 residues. V lost 0 bases to trimming and J lost 2 bases, with 9 bases between them. Germline-derived CDR1 and CDR2 are SGDLS and YYNGEE. The CDR3: CASSVGRAPYEQYF. Written as DNA, the CDR3 is TGTGCCAGCAGCGTAGGCAGGGCGCCCTACGAGCAGTACTTC.

The J gene is TRBJ2-7, the V gene TRBV6-6, with a tentative D call TRBD2 (7 bases). In germline, CDR1 is MNHNY, CDR2 SVGAGI (reference sequence). The CDR3 is 17 amino acids. Between the trimmed V and J ends, which lost 5 bases and 0 bases, there was a span of 20 bases. The CDR3 coding sequence is TGTGCCAGCAGTCCTTTAGGGGGGGTTATTAGCTCCTACGAGCAGTACTTC. This encodes CASSPLGGVISSYEQYF.

The rearrangement uses TRBV30 and TRBJ1-3; maybe TRBD1 (6 bases). The germline gives CDR1 GTSNPN, CDR2 SVGIG (reference sequence). V was pared by 4 bases and J by 2 bases, with 21 bases between. The length of the CDR3 is 17 residues. CDR3 nucleotides: TGTGCCTGGACTTCCGGGACACTTGCCTCGCCTGGAAACACCATATATTTT. Amino acids: CAWTSGTLASPGNTIYF.

V is TRBV7-2 and J is TRBJ1-2; D is perhaps TRBD1 (5 bases). Between the trimmed V and J ends, which lost 3 bases and 3 bases, there was a span of 8 bases. The CDR3 consists of 13 residues. CDR1 is SGHTA, CDR2 FQGNSA, per germline. CDR3 residues: CASSLSRDYGYTF. The CDR3 DNA sequence: TGTGCCAGCAGCTTGAGCAGGGACTATGGCTACACCTTC.

The CDR3 bases are TGCGCCAGCAGCTCGGGACAGACAGCAACTAATGAAAAACTGTTTTTT. This gives the protein CASSSGQTATNEKLFF. The chain joins TRBV5-1 to TRBJ1-4, with 7 positions matching TRBD1. The CDR3 loop spans 16 amino acids. V dropped 3 bases and J dropped 0; count of bases not matched to a gene: 5. Looked up from germline, CDR1 is SGHRS and CDR2 is YFSETQ.

This clone was detected a few times. V gene TRBV27 combines with J gene TRBJ1-5; TRBD1 matches 8 bases. Unmatched junction bases numbered 11, after V lost 4 bases and J lost 9 bases. This CDR3 is built from 15 residues. CDR1 is MNHEY, CDR2 SMNVEV, per germline (reference sequence). For the CDR3, the DNA is TGTGCCAGCAGTTCCTCCGGGACAGGCCCAAGGCCCCAGCATTTT. Its translation: CASSSSGTGPRPQHF.

This clone was seen a few times. The chain employs TRBV7-8 and TRBJ2-6; TRBD2 is a possible D gene (6 bases). Deletions cut 5 bases from V and 3 bases from J, with 23 bases between. Per germline, CDR1 SGHVS and CDR2 FQNEAQ. This CDR3 has 19 amino acids. The CDR3 nucleotides read TGTGCCAGCAGCCCGACCGTCTTTTGGGGGGTTGGTGGGGCCAACGTCCTGACTTTC. It translates to CASSPTVFWGVGGANVLTF.

The count of this clone is one. J is TRBJ2-1 and V is TRBV11-3, with TRBD2 identical over 8 bases. The germline V gene has CDR1 SGHNT and CDR2 YENEEA. CDR3 length: 13 residues. The J segment lost 10 bases and the V segment lost 6 bases, leaving 8 bases of the junction unmatched. CDR3 loop: CASSLAGRREQFF. Written as DNA, the CDR3 is TGTGCCAGCAGTCTAGCGGGCCGGCGAGAGCAGTTCTTC. Filled out from reference TRBV11-3 and TRBJ2-1, the complete variable domain reads EAGVVQSPRYKIIEKKQPVAFWCNPISGHNTLYWYLQNLGQGPELLIRYENEEAVDDSQLPKDRFSAERLKGVDSTLKIQPAELGDSAVYLCASSLAGRREQFFGPGTRLTVL.

This rearrangement joins TRBV19 to TRBJ2-1, with D unresolved. This CDR3 has 14 amino acids. V dropped 5 bases and J dropped 4 bases, with 12 bases sitting between them. CDR1 is LNHDA, CDR2 SQIVND, per germline (reference sequence). The CDR3 loop is CASSRSLEYNEQFF. The DNA of the CDR3 is TGTGCCAGTAGTCGGTCCCTGGAGTACAATGAGCAGTTCTTC.

The chain uses TRBV3-1 (or the pseudogene TRBV3-2) and TRBJ1-1; the D is unclear. Trimming cost V 1 base and J 4 bases, with 10 bases left between them. The CDR3 contains 14 residues. Germline V lookup: CDR1 LGHDT, CDR2 YNNKEL (reference sequence). The DNA for the CDR3 is TGTGCCAGCAGCCAAGCTCGGGTCGGCACTGAAGCTTTCTTT. This translates into CASSQARVGTEAFF.

The chain is built from TRBV4-3 and TRBJ1-5, with D unclear. CDR3 length equals 15 residues. Trimming took off 1 base at V and 1 base at J, with 8 bases between the two ends. Germline V gene sequence: CDR1 LGHNA, CDR2 YSLEER. CDR3 sequence: CASSQGQLSNQPQHF. CDR3 nucleotides: TGCGCCAGCAGCCAAGGGCAGTTGAGCAATCAGCCCCAGCATTTT.

This rearrangement joins TRBV29-1 to TRBJ2-1; TRBD1 matches 9 bases. Germline-derived CDR1 and CDR2 are SQVTM and ANQGSEA. The V gene end was trimmed by 7 bases and the J gene end by 9 bases; junction bases not matched to a gene: 16. The CDR3 is made up of 15 amino acids. CDR3 bases: TGCAGCGCCAAAAGTGGGGACAGGGCTATAGGTGAGCAGTTCTTC. Protein product: CSAKSGDRAIGEQFF.